This TCR beta chain comes out of a study of CD8+ T cells in alopecia areata. Study details: Treated patients swallowed 5 to 10 mg of oral tofacitinib twice daily.

Sequencing relied on a cDNA template that was reverse transcribed from extracted RNA. Assay: immunoSEQ multiplex PCR; the TCRdb copy retains only in-frame clones and omits some. The table has fewer than 200,000 clones, over 50% seen once. Germline CDR1 is GTSNPN and CDR2 is SVGIG (reference sequence). V was pared by 0 bases and J by 2 bases, with 8 bases between. CDR3 length: 15 residues. Here the sequenced sample was CD4+ T cells sorted from blood, taken at week 0. The chain links TRBV30 to TRBJ1-6; no firm D call. The receptor was isolated from a human donor with alopecia areata. DNA for the CDR3: TGTGCCTGGAGTGTACAGCAGGCCTATAATTCACCCCTCCACTTT. Amino acids: CAWSVQQAYNSPLHF.